One and the same sample provided the 31 T cell receptor beta chains below, sequenced in a study of blood T cell repertoires in COVID-19. TCRdb's copy holds only in-frame clones and misses some; the assay was immunoSEQ multiplex PCR. Among roughly 52,000 clones listed, about 86% were seen once. The specimen was peripheral blood. The receptors were sampled from a man aged 50 or older with acute or convalescent COVID-19.

CDR3 sequence: CAITVAGVNTGELFF. DNA of the CDR3: TGTGCCATCACCGTAGCGGGGGTGAACACCGGGGAGCTGTTTTTT. This sequence joins TRBV10-3 and TRBJ2-2, with TRBD2 identical over 9 bases. The ends lost 7 bases at V and 1 base at J; junction bases unmatched: 4. This CDR3 has 15 amino acids. The germline V gene encodes CDR1 ENHRY and CDR2 SYGVKD.

The V and J genes are TRBV11-2 and TRBJ2-7, with 7 bases lining up with TRBD2. The CDR3 runs to 14 residues. Germline V lookup: CDR1 SGHAT, CDR2 FQNNGV. The V and J ends lost 4 bases and 3 bases, in that order; junction bases with no gene match: 6. The CDR3 loop reads CASSSGGTYYEQYF. The DNA for the CDR3 is TGTGCCAGCAGCTCCGGGGGGACTTACTACGAGCAGTACTTC.

The chain joins TRBV7-6 to TRBJ2-4, with 11 bases aligning to TRBD1. This CDR3 contains 18 residues. Germline-derived CDR1 and CDR2 are SGHVS and FNYEAQ. Losses at the gene ends were 0 bases for V and 4 bases for J; bases not matched to a gene: 8. The CDR3 reads CASSLAGTGGSEKNIQYF. The CDR3 DNA reads TGTGCCAGCAGCTTAGCGGGGACAGGGGGAAGCGAAAAAAACATTCAGTACTTC.

A few counts support this clone. V is TRBV28 and J is TRBJ1-1, with TRBD1 matching over 8 bases. The CDR3 spans 16 residues. Germline CDR1 and CDR2: MDHEN and SYDVKM. Unmatched junction bases numbered 13, after V lost 6 bases and J lost 4 bases. The CDR3 is CASRKDRAPWGTEAFF. The CDR3 bases are TGTGCCAGCAGAAAGGACAGGGCCCCGTGGGGCACTGAAGCTTTCTTT.

The CDR3 loop is CASSPGFDRGRSAGANVLTF. The CDR3 bases are TGTGCCAGCTCACCGGGCTTCGACAGGGGGCGAAGTGCTGGGGCCAACGTCCTGACTTTC. The genes are TRBV18 and TRBJ2-6; 10 bases are shared with TRBD1. V lost 3 bases and J lost 2; bases outside the gene matches: 13. Germline loops: CDR1 KGHSH, CDR2 LQKENI. The CDR3 length is 20 residues. Full variable domain (rest looked up from reference TRBV18 and TRBJ2-6): NAGVMQNPRHLVRRRGQEARLRCSPMKGHSHVYWYRQLPEEGLKFMVYLQKENIIDESGMPKERFSAEFPKEGPSILRIQQVVRGDSAAYFCASSPGFDRGRSAGANVLTFGAGSRLTVL.

The V and J genes are TRBV27 and TRBJ1-1; 7 bases align to TRBD1. This CDR3 contains 13 residues. In germline, CDR1 is MNHEY, CDR2 SMNVEV (reference sequence). V dropped 7 bases and J dropped 10; count of bases not matched to a gene: 12. The CDR3 DNA reads TGTGCCAGCATCCCTCCGCTGGGACAGAGAGCTTTCTTT. Protein product: CASIPPLGQRAFF.

CDR3: CASSARSRGPPETQYF. For the CDR3, the DNA is TGTGCCAGCAGCGCCAGGTCGCGGGGACCCCCAGAGACCCAGTACTTC. The genes are TRBV7-6 and TRBJ2-5; TRBD2 is a possible D gene (6 bases). Looked up from germline, CDR1 is SGHVS and CDR2 is FNYEAQ. CDR3 size: 16 residues. V lost 5 bases and J 4 bases, leaving 20 bases between the germline ends. Variable domain in full (rest from reference TRBV7-6 and TRBJ2-5): GAGVSQSPRYKVTKRGQDVALRCDPISGHVSLYWYRQALGQGPEFLTYFNYEAQQDKSGLPNDRFSAERPEGSISTLTIQRTEQRDSAMYRCASSARSRGPPETQYFGPGTRLLVL.

This chain connects TRBV15 to TRBJ2-6; D not resolved. The V gene lost 6 bases and the J gene lost 3 bases, with 6 bases spanning the gap. The CDR3 runs to 13 residues. Germline V CDR1 and CDR2: LNHNV, YYDKDF (reference sequence). This CDR3 reads CATSGLGANVLTF. The CDR3 DNA reads as TGTGCCACCAGTGGCCTTGGGGCCAACGTCCTGACTTTC. Full variable domain (missing parts from reference TRBV15 and TRBJ2-6): DAMVIQNPRYQVTQFGKPVTLSCSQTLNHNVMYWYQQKSSQAPKLLFHYYDKDFNNEADTPDNFQSRRPNTSFCFLDIRSPGLGDTAMYLCATSGLGANVLTFGAGSRLTVL.

This chain links TRBV9 with TRBJ2-3, with D maybe TRBD2 (6 bases). The CDR3 covers 14 residues. V lost 4 bases, J lost 4 bases, and 13 bases lay in between. Germline assignment: CDR1 SGDLS and CDR2 YYNGEE. The CDR3 protein is CASSLRDFSDTQYF. CDR3 nucleotide sequence: TGTGCCAGCAGCTTAAGGGACTTTTCAGATACGCAGTATTTT.

This clone came up once. This chain links TRBV6-5 with TRBJ2-2; 7 nucleotides agree with TRBD1. CDR1 is MNHEY, CDR2 SVGAGI, per germline. CDR3 length: 14 amino acids. V shed 6 bases, J shed 5 bases, and the junction held 6 bases outside the gene matches. The CDR3 DNA reads TGTGCCAGCAGAAAGGGGGCAGGGACCGGGGAGCTGTTTTTT. This translates into CASRKGAGTGELFF.

This clone was seen only a few times. J is TRBJ2-3 and V is TRBV7-2; 15 bases map to TRBD2. The junction had 12 bases not matched to a gene; V was cut back by 4 bases and J by 4 bases. There are 19 residues in the CDR3. Germline CDR1 reads SGHTA; CDR2 reads FQGNSA. CDR3 bases: TGTGCCAGCAGCTCCCTGGGACTAGCGGGAGGTGGGGGGGCAGATACGCAGTATTTT. Translated, it gives CASSSLGLAGGGGADTQYF. Full variable domain (outside the CDR3, taken from reference TRBV7-2 and TRBJ2-3): GAGVSQSPSNKVTEKGKDVELRCDPISGHTALYWYRQSLGQGLEFLIYFQGNSAPDKSGLPSDRFSAERTGGSVSTLTIQRTQQEDSAVYLCASSSLGLAGGGGADTQYFGPGTRLTVL.

The chain has TRBV27 and TRBJ1-6; D not resolved. Germline CDR1 and CDR2: MNHEY and SMNVEV (reference sequence). The V gene lost 4 bases and the J gene lost 7 bases, with 11 bases spanning the gap. CDR3 size: 14 residues. CDR3 sequence reads: CASSSWSVNSPLHF. As DNA, the CDR3 is TGTGCCAGCAGTTCATGGAGTGTCAATTCACCCCTCCACTTT.

The rearrangement joins TRBV28 to TRBJ2-2; D gene uncertain. Germline assignment: CDR1 MDHEN and CDR2 SYDVKM. The CDR3 is 16 residues long. The germline V and J ends were trimmed by 5 bases and 0 bases, with 13 bases remaining between them. The CDR3 DNA sequence: TGTGCCAGCAGTCTTGCAGGTTCCCCGAACACCGGGGAGCTGTTTTTT. Its translation is CASSLAGSPNTGELFF.

This clone appeared a single time. J is TRBJ2-5 and V is TRBV27; tentative D call: TRBD2 (6 bases). The CDR3 is 14 amino acids. Germline CDR1 reads MNHEY; CDR2 reads SMNVEV (reference sequence). V lost 5 bases, J lost 4 bases, and 14 bases lay in between. This CDR3 is CASSRDSSRETQYF. CDR3 sequence (DNA): TGTGCCAGCAGTCGGGACTCATCCAGAGAGACCCAGTACTTC.

The V and J genes are TRBV11-1 and TRBJ1-2, with D hard to call. The CDR3 extends over 14 amino acids. Trimming stripped 4 bases from V and 3 bases from J, with 12 bases between. Looked up from germline, CDR1 is SGHAT and CDR2 is FQDESV (reference sequence). This chain's CDR3 is CASSSTQDYYGYTF. Here the CDR3 DNA reads TGTGCCAGCAGCTCCACTCAGGATTACTATGGCTACACCTTC. The variable domain in full, with the rest retrieved from reference TRBV11-1 and TRBJ1-2, is EAEVAQSPRYKITEKSQAVAFWCDPISGHATLYWYRQILGQGPELLVQFQDESVVDDSQLPKDRFSAERLKGVDSTLKIQPAELGDSAMYLCASSSTQDYYGYTFGSGTRLTVV.

The chain employs TRBV3-1 (or the pseudogene TRBV3-2) and TRBJ2-7; 8 bases are a match to TRBD1. CDR3 length equals 11 residues. Germline V CDR1 and CDR2: LGHDT, YNNKEL (reference sequence). V lost 8 bases to trimming and J lost 5 bases; unmatched junction nucleotides: 2. The CDR3 sequence is CASGTGDEQYF. The CDR3 DNA is TGTGCCAGCGGGACAGGTGACGAGCAGTACTTC.

This rearrangement joins TRBV27 to TRBJ1-2; D call uncertain. CDR3 length: 13 residues. Germline V CDR1 and CDR2: MNHEY, SMNVEV (reference sequence). Trimming took 2 bases from V and 2 from J, leaving 6 bases between them. In DNA form, the CDR3 reads TGTGCCAGCAGTTTAGGCAGAAACTATGGCTACACCTTC. It is translated as CASSLGRNYGYTF.

V gene TRBV11-1 combines with J gene TRBJ2-3, with D possibly matching TRBD1 (6 bases). Trimming took off 3 bases at V and 6 bases at J, with 13 bases between the two ends. The germline V gene encodes CDR1 SGHAT and CDR2 FQDESV (reference sequence). The CDR3 length is 14 residues. CDR3 in amino acids: CASSFFQGSDTQYF. For the CDR3, the DNA is TGTGCCAGCAGCTTTTTTCAGGGGTCGGATACGCAGTATTTT.

The chain has TRBV5-6 and TRBJ2-7; possibly TRBD2 for D (6 bases). CDR1 is SGHDT, CDR2 YYEEEE, per germline. The germline V and J ends were trimmed by 1 base and 4 bases, with 15 bases remaining between them. The CDR3 has 15 amino acids. The CDR3 reads CASSLLSGERYEQYF. The CDR3 region has the DNA TGTGCCAGCAGCTTGCTGTCGGGGGAAAGGTACGAGCAGTACTTC.

This chain links TRBV7-6 with TRBJ2-3; 11 bases agree with TRBD1. The CDR3 runs to 14 residues. The J segment lost 6 bases and the V segment lost 5 bases, leaving 4 bases of the junction unmatched. From germline, CDR1 is SGHVS and CDR2 FNYEAQ. The CDR3 reads CASSLGQGADTQYF. The CDR3 nucleotides are TGTGCCAGCAGCCTTGGACAGGGGGCTGATACGCAGTATTTT.

The gene calls are TRBV5-1 and TRBJ2-3; D is perhaps TRBD1 (5 bases). The germline V gene encodes CDR1 SGHRS and CDR2 YFSETQ. The CDR3 extends over 13 amino acids. Trimming pared 2 bases from V and 3 bases from J, leaving 7 bases between. Here the CDR3 reads CASSLGATDTQYF. The CDR3 region has the DNA TGCGCCAGCAGCTTAGGGGCGACAGATACGCAGTATTTT.

The chain uses TRBV13 and TRBJ2-7, with 9 bases fitting TRBD1. This CDR3 region has 14 residues. CDR1 and CDR2 (germline): PRHDT, FYEKMQ (reference sequence). V dropped 3 bases and J dropped 4; count of bases not matched to a gene: 4. CDR3 in amino acids: CASSFGTGKYEQYF. As DNA, the CDR3 is TGTGCCAGCAGCTTTGGGACAGGGAAATACGAGCAGTACTTC.

The chain couples TRBV7-6 to TRBJ1-1; 8 bases are shared with TRBD1. The CDR3 spans 15 residues. V gave up 3 bases and J gave up 3 bases; unmatched junction bases: 6. Germline values: CDR1 SGHVS, CDR2 FNYEAQ. The CDR3 region is CASSFSTGEDTEAFF. For the CDR3, the DNA is TGTGCCAGCAGCTTTTCGACAGGGGAGGACACTGAAGCTTTCTTT. Based on the CDR3 plus reference TRBV7-6 and TRBJ1-1, the full variable domain is GAGVSQSPRYKVTKRGQDVALRCDPISGHVSLYWYRQALGQGPEFLTYFNYEAQQDKSGLPNDRFSAERPEGSISTLTIQRTEQRDSAMYRCASSFSTGEDTEAFFGQGTRLTVV.

The chain recombines TRBV10-2 with TRBJ2-2; D is unclear. Trimming removed 6 bases from V and 1 base from J, with 9 bases in between. The length of the CDR3 is 14 residues. Germline CDR1 reads WSHSY; CDR2 reads SAAADI. Here the CDR3 reads CASRRIMNTGELFF. The CDR3 bases are TGCGCCAGCAGGAGAATAATGAACACCGGGGAGCTGTTTTTT.

The genes are TRBV29-1 and TRBJ1-2, with no clear D. Trimming took 6 bases from V and 3 from J, leaving 11 bases between them. This CDR3 has 12 amino acids. Germline V gene data show CDR1 as SQVTM and CDR2 as ANQGSEA. The CDR3 protein is CSVPLAYYGYTF. In nucleotides, the CDR3 is TGCAGCGTACCCCTAGCTTACTATGGCTACACCTTC.

The gene calls are TRBV25-1 and TRBJ1-6; TRBD1 agrees at 7 bases. CDR3 size: 14 residues. Trimming at V came to 8 bases and at J to 7 bases, leaving 8 bases not matched to a gene. Germline V lookup: CDR1 MGHDK, CDR2 SYGVNS. CDR3 loop: CASGRGQLNSPLHF. CDR3 nucleotide sequence: TGTGCCAGCGGACGGGGACAGCTAAATTCACCCCTCCACTTT.

This sequence joins TRBV19 and TRBJ2-7; TRBD2 agrees at 8 bases. Per the germline V gene, CDR1 is LNHDA and CDR2 is SQIVND (reference sequence). This CDR3 spans 18 amino acids. After removal of 3 bases from V and 4 bases from J, the junction contained 17 bases not matched to a gene. CDR3 bases: TGTGCCAGTAGTATCGATACAGGAGGAGCGGGAGCTATGTACGAGCAGTACTTC. Encoded protein: CASSIDTGGAGAMYEQYF.

The chain links TRBV10-3 to TRBJ1-1, with D possibly TRBD1 on 6 matching bases. This CDR3 comprises 14 residues. Trimming cost V 3 bases and J 1 base, with 9 bases left between them. Germline loops: CDR1 ENHRY, CDR2 SYGVKD. The CDR3 reads CAISDRTENTEAFF. The DNA for the CDR3 is TGTGCCATCAGTGATCGGACAGAGAACACTGAAGCTTTCTTT.

The chain carries TRBV28 and TRBJ2-1, with TRBD1 matching over 7 bases. CDR1 and CDR2 from the germline V gene are MDHEN and SYDVKM. V shed 6 bases and J 1 base; nucleotides not matched to a gene: 9. The CDR3 consists of 16 residues. The CDR3 spells CASSTSLGQSYNEQFF. The DNA of the CDR3 is TGTGCCAGCAGCACCTCCCTGGGACAGTCCTACAATGAGCAGTTCTTC.

This chain joins TRBV6-4 and TRBJ2-7, with unresolved D. CDR1 and CDR2 (germline): MRHNA, SNTAGT. The V and J ends lost 9 bases and 2 bases respectively, with 17 bases between them. The length of the CDR3 is 14 residues. CDR3 sequence: CASSLGDGPYEQYF. CDR3 sequence (DNA): TGTGCCAGTTCCCTTGGAGACGGTCCCTACGAGCAGTACTTC.

This clone is medium-sized within its sample. The rearrangement links TRBV5-6 to TRBJ2-6; tentative D call: TRBD2 (5 bases). V was shortened by 2 bases and J by 0 bases, with 9 bases between the two germline ends. CDR1 is SGHDT, CDR2 YYEEEE, per germline. This CDR3 region has 16 residues. In nucleotides, the CDR3 is TGTGCCAGCAGCTTTGTTGGGAGCTCTGGGGCCAACGTCCTGACTTTC. Translating gives CASSFVGSSGANVLTF.